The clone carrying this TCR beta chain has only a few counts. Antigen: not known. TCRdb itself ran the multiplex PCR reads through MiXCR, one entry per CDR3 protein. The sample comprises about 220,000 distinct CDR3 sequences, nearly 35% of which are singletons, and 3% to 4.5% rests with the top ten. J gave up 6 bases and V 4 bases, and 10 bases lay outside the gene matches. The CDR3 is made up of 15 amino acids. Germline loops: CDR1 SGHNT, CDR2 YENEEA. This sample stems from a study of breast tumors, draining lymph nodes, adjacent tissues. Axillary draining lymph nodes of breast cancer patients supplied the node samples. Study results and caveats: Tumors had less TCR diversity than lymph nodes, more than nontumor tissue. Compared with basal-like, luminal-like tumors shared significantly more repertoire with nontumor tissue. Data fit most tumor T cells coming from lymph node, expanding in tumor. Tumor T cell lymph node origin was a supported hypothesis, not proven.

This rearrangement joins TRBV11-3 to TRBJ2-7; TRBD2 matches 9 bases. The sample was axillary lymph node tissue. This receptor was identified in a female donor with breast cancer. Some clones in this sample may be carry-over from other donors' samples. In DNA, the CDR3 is TGTGCCAGCAGCTCCCGTTGGGTAGCGGGAGCCGAGCAGTACTTC. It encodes CASSSRWVAGAEQYF.